The 19 T cell receptor beta chains below were found in one sample sequenced in a study of PD-1 blockade in mismatch repair-deficient tumors. The repertoire was sequenced with immunoSEQ multiplex PCR; TCRdb's copy has only in-frame clones and lacks some. The sample has some 85,000 clones; roughly 80% are singletons. The sequencing here drew on peripheral blood, taken 44 weeks after starting pembrolizumab. The source of these receptors is an adult with mismatch repair-deficient cancer.

This chain joins TRBV6-1 and TRBJ2-1; 10 bases align to TRBD1. The CDR3 has 14 amino acids. Germline trimming cut 4 bases from V and 9 bases from J; bases unmatched to any gene: 6. The germline CDR1 and CDR2 sequences are MNHNS and SASEGT. CDR3 nucleotides: TGTGCCAGCAGTGGTGACAGGGGGCGGGGTGAGCAGTTCTTC. Translation gives CASSGDRGRGEQFF.

The chain joins TRBV19 to TRBJ2-3; TRBD2 matches at 11 bases. V was pared by 3 bases and J by 6 bases, with 5 bases of the junction left unmatched. Germline V gene data show CDR1 as LNHDA and CDR2 as SQIVND (reference sequence). CDR3 length: 15 amino acids. The CDR3 DNA is TGTGCCAGTAGTATCTTTAGCGGGAGGGGCGATACGCAGTATTTT. This translates into CASSIFSGRGDTQYF.

Here the CDR3 DNA reads TGTGCCAGCAGTGCCTCGGCCCCTTACGAGCAGTACTTC. It translates to CASSASAPYEQYF. The chain joins TRBV6-1 to TRBJ2-7; no reliable D call. Trimming pared 4 bases from V and 4 bases from J, leaving 11 bases between. The germline CDR1 and CDR2 sequences are MNHNS and SASEGT. The CDR3 has 13 residues.

The chain uses TRBV14 and TRBJ2-3; 10 nucleotides line up with TRBD2. The CDR3 is 17 amino acids. Germline V gives CDR1 SGHDN, CDR2 FVKESK. V lost 1 base, J lost 4 bases, and 8 bases stayed unmatched. The CDR3 DNA reads TGTGCCAGCAGCCAAGTTATCCTAGCGGGAGTAGCAGATACGCAGTATTTT. Translating it yields CASSQVILAGVADTQYF.

The rearrangement uses TRBV6-5 and TRBJ1-2; 8 bases match TRBD1. Trimming removed 6 bases from V and 5 bases from J; junction bases left unmatched: 8. This CDR3 region has 14 residues. CDR1 is MNHEY and CDR2 is SVGAGI in the germline V gene. The CDR3 region is CASSEDRAPYGYTF. Written as DNA, the CDR3 is TGTGCCAGCAGCGAGGACAGGGCGCCTTATGGCTACACCTTC.

The V and J genes are TRBV9 and TRBJ2-3; 15 bases are a match to TRBD2. J gave up 6 bases and V 4 bases, and 18 bases lay outside the gene matches. From germline, CDR1 is SGDLS and CDR2 YYNGEE. The CDR3 has 20 amino acids. The CDR3 reads CASSHPYAQGTSGRRDTQYF. CDR3 nucleotides: TGTGCCAGCAGCCACCCGTACGCTCAGGGGACTAGCGGGAGGAGGGATACGCAGTATTTT.

The rearrangement uses TRBV7-2 and TRBJ2-1; the match to TRBD2 covers 8 bases. The germline gives CDR1 SGHTA, CDR2 FQGNSA. The CDR3 spans 14 residues. V trimming: 4 bases; J trimming: 4 bases; junction bases outside the gene matches: 3. The CDR3 DNA is TGTGCCAGCAGCTCCTCTAGCGGGTACAATGAGCAGTTCTTC. Protein: CASSSSSGYNEQFF.

This clone was counted ten times or more. The rearrangement links TRBV13 to TRBJ1-1, with 7 nucleotides matching TRBD1. V lost 5 bases and J lost 3; bases outside the gene matches: 12. Germline lookup yields CDR1 PRHDT and CDR2 FYEKMQ (reference sequence). The CDR3 length is 16 residues. CDR3 loop: CASSPRQGTMHTEAFF. CDR3 sequence (DNA): TGTGCCAGCAGCCCAAGACAGGGTACTATGCACACTGAAGCTTTCTTT.

The chain has TRBV25-1 and TRBJ2-6, with D perhaps matching TRBD2 (5 bases). V was clipped by 5 bases and J by 4 bases, with 12 bases between them. The CDR3 has 15 amino acids. CDR1 MGHDK and CDR2 SYGVNS come from the germline V gene. The CDR3 loop reads CASSPSGSGANVLTF. The DNA for the CDR3 is TGTGCCAGCAGTCCATCGGGGTCCGGGGCCAACGTCCTGACTTTC.

The chain employs TRBV6-4 and TRBJ2-3, with D perhaps assigned TRBD1 or TRBD2 (5 bases each). This CDR3 has 16 amino acids. CDR1 MRHNA and CDR2 SNTAGT come from the germline V gene. Between the trimmed V and J ends, which lost 3 bases and 6 bases, there was a span of 19 bases. CDR3 protein: CASSDRGRSNTDTQYF. For the CDR3, the DNA is TGTGCCAGCAGTGATAGGGGACGGTCGAATACGGATACGCAGTATTTT.

The V call is TRBV7-3, the J call TRBJ2-1; D gene unclear. Germline lookup yields CDR1 SGHTA and CDR2 FQGTGA. The V and J ends lost 5 bases and 3 bases respectively, with 14 bases between them. This CDR3 has 15 amino acids. CDR3 sequence reads: CASSIDSSVYNEQFF. The CDR3 DNA is TGTGCCAGCAGCATCGACTCGTCGGTCTACAATGAGCAGTTCTTC.

J is TRBJ2-7 and V is TRBV14; D is undetermined. V was cut by 0 bases and J by 1 base, with 7 bases left in between. In germline, CDR1 is SGHDN, CDR2 FVKESK. The CDR3 totals 14 residues. This CDR3 is CASSQDTGSYEQYF. CDR3 nucleotide sequence: TGTGCCAGCAGCCAAGACACGGGTTCCTACGAGCAGTACTTC.

The rearrangement links TRBV18 to TRBJ1-5; D might be TRBD1 (5 bases). Germline CDR1 KGHSH, CDR2 LQKENI. The V end lost 2 bases, the J end lost 4 bases, and 12 bases lay between the germline ends. The CDR3 spans 15 residues. The CDR3 nucleotides are TGTGCCAGCTCACCATTAAGGGGCGGGAATCAGCCCCAGCATTTT. This codes for CASSPLRGGNQPQHF. Full variable domain (missing parts from reference TRBV18 and TRBJ1-5): NAGVMQNPRHLVRRRGQEARLRCSPMKGHSHVYWYRQLPEEGLKFMVYLQKENIIDESGMPKERFSAEFPKEGPSILRIQQVVRGDSAAYFCASSPLRGGNQPQHFGDGTRLSIL.

This clone was detected many times. This same CDR3 is encoded by further DNA sequences in the sample. V is TRBV9 and J is TRBJ2-2; 11 bases fit TRBD2. The V and J ends lost 3 bases and 5 bases, in that order; junction bases with no gene match: 3. From germline, CDR1 is SGDLS and CDR2 YYNGEE. This CDR3 has 15 residues. CDR3 protein: CASSAWTSGTGELFF. Here the CDR3 DNA reads TGTGCCAGCAGCGCCTGGACTAGCGGGACCGGGGAGCTGTTTTTT.

Only a few counts were recorded for this clone. The V call is TRBV7-2, the J call TRBJ2-1, with TRBD2 matching 9 bases. V was clipped by 5 bases and J by 7 bases; unmatched bases: 15. The CDR3 runs 17 residues. The germline V gene has CDR1 SGHTA and CDR2 FQGNSA. In nucleotides, the CDR3 is TGTGCCAGCAGCCTCCTTTTGAGCCTAGCGGGGACTAATGAGCAGTTCTTC. Translation: CASSLLLSLAGTNEQFF.

The genes are TRBV5-4 and TRBJ2-1; TRBD2 is a possible D gene (7 bases). Germline V lookup: CDR1 SGHNT, CDR2 YYREEE (reference sequence). The CDR3 spans 15 residues. Trimming shortened V by 2 bases and J by 3 bases, and 12 bases separated the two germline ends. This chain's CDR3 is CASSLRAGHYNEQFF. The CDR3 nucleotides are TGTGCCAGCAGCTTACGAGCGGGACACTACAATGAGCAGTTCTTC.

CDR3 bases: TGTGCCAGCAGCCGACGACGGACAGATACGCAGTATTTT. The encoded protein is CASSRRRTDTQYF. The rearrangement uses TRBV11-2 and TRBJ2-3; D remains ambiguous. Germline CDR1 SGHAT, CDR2 FQNNGV. V was clipped by 5 bases and J by 3 bases, with 9 bases between them. This CDR3 contains 13 residues.

The genes are TRBV7-3 and TRBJ2-3; no definite D call. V was cut by 2 bases and J by 1 base, with 4 bases left in between. Germline CDR1 is SGHTA and CDR2 is FQGTGA. CDR3 length equals 13 residues. In DNA form, the CDR3 reads TGTGCCAGCAGCTTATCCCGCACAGATACGCAGTATTTT. It yields the protein CASSLSRTDTQYF. The variable domain in full, completed from reference TRBV7-3 and TRBJ2-3, reads GAGVSQTPSNKVTEKGKYVELRCDPISGHTALYWYRQSLGQGPEFLIYFQGTGAADDSGLPNDRFFAVRPEGSVSTLKIQRTERGDSAVYLCASSLSRTDTQYFGPGTRLTVL.

The genes are TRBV11-2 and TRBJ2-7, with 9 positions matching TRBD1. V lost 5 bases, J lost 2 bases, and 4 bases stayed unmatched. The CDR3 spans 14 residues. The germline CDR1 and CDR2 sequences are SGHAT and FQNNGV. This CDR3 reads CASSGRQGAYEQYF. The CDR3 coding sequence is TGTGCCAGCAGCGGACGACAGGGGGCCTACGAGCAGTACTTC.